This T cell receptor beta chain was profiled in a study of neurological immune-mediated disorders. Source material was 2 million unsorted PBMCs, stored at -80 °C in RNAlater. The CDR3 runs to 15 residues. The germline gives CDR1 KGHSH, CDR2 LQKENI. Unmatched junction bases numbered 7, after V lost 6 bases and J lost 6 bases. This clonotype was found many times. The antigen is unknown. Study outcomes and limitations: The most TCR clonal expansion was seen in HTLV-1-associated myelopathy, whereas the least was seen in multiple sclerosis, below the level in healthy controls.

MiXCR, applied by TCRdb to the 5' RACE reads, yields one record per CDR3 protein. The sample has over 45,000 distinct CDR3 sequences, over 20% seen once. The receptor comes from a woman aged 70 to 79 in good health. The V gene is TRBV18, the J gene TRBJ2-7; 14 nucleotides match TRBD2. The sample taken for sequencing was PBMCs. DNA of the CDR3: TGTGCCAGCTCCCCGCCGGGACTAGCGGGAGTCGAGCAGTACTTC. This translates into CASSPPGLAGVEQYF.